This T cell receptor beta chain was sequenced in a study of low-dose radiotherapy and immunotherapy resistance in tumors. At the level of the study: A dose of 0.5 Gy per fraction was delivered to Cohort 1 every 2 weeks, for a total of 6.5 Gy. On an every-two-weeks schedule, patients received intravenous nivolumab 240 mg, along with ipilimumab 1 mg/kg every six weeks. Each patient took aspirin at a dose of 300 mg by mouth once daily over the course of four cycles, with dosing beginning on cycle 1 day 1.

This clonotype was seen ten or more times. Alpha- and beta-chain coverage of first-strand cDNA came from TRAV- and TRBV-specific primers. Amplification, which lasted 20 to 25 PCR cycles, used a constant-region primer and V-primer adapter to amplify TCRs. From the reads, TCRdb called clonotypes with MiXCR, one entry per CDR3 protein. The sample contains about 84,000 distinct CDR3 sequences, around a sixth of which appear only once. Time point noted: after trial treatment. The treatment denotes: LDRT plus nivolumab, ipilimumab, low-dose cyclophosphamide and aspirin (RACIN trial). Each donor was administered nivolumab, ipilimumab, aspirin, low-dose cyclophosphamide and low-dose radiotherapy. The V end was cut by 4 bases, the J end by 8 bases, with 18 bases between. Germline V CDR1 and CDR2: SQVTM, ANQGSEA. This CDR3 region has 14 residues.

The rearrangement uses TRBV29-1 and TRBJ2-1; D gene unclear. The sequences come from PBMCs, collected after low-dose radiotherapy plus immunotherapy. The clonotype was recovered from a male donor with prostate cancer. The CDR3 nucleotides are TGCAGCGTTGTTGGGATGACTGAAGCCTATGAGCAGTTCTTC. Protein sequence: CSVVGMTEAYEQFF.